The 8 T cell receptor beta chains below come from one sample, sequenced in a study of beta chain features in type 1 diabetes. Overall study results and limits: Moderately but significantly shorter TCRB CDR3s were found in Type 1 diabetes patients in all four CD4+ subsets.

Their antigen targets remain unknown. The whole isolated RNA underwent reverse transcription, so sequencing captured expressed TCRB transcripts. Repertoires were generated with immunoSEQ multiplex PCR, while TCRdb's copy carries only in-frame clones and drops some. The data contain more than 300,000 clones, approximately 9.7% of them singletons. The specimen sequenced was central memory CD4+ T cells from blood. Receptors originate from a man aged 30-40 years with type 1 diabetes.

This clone was seen many times. CDR3 DNA sequence: TGTGCCATCAGTGCGACTAGTCGAGATGAGCAGTTCTTC. Encoded protein: CAISATSRDEQFF. V usage is TRBV10-3 and J usage is TRBJ2-1; weak D call: TRBD2 (6 bases). Germline CDR1 is ENHRY and CDR2 is SYGVKD. The CDR3 has 13 amino acids. The V end was cut by 4 bases, the J end by 8 bases, with 12 bases between.

The gene calls are TRBV4-1 and TRBJ2-3; 11 positions agree with TRBD2. CDR3 length equals 18 residues. Germline V lookup: CDR1 MGHRA, CDR2 YSYEKL. After removal of 0 bases from V and 3 bases from J, the junction contained 8 bases not matched to a gene. CDR3 in amino acids: CASSQDSQTSGETDTQYF. The CDR3 bases are TGCGCCAGCAGCCAAGATTCCCAGACTAGCGGGGAAACAGATACGCAGTATTTT.

This clone has just a few counts. J is TRBJ2-2 and V is TRBV15, with TRBD1 identical over 10 bases. The V segment lost 4 bases and the J segment 0 bases; nucleotides outside the gene matches: 2. The germline V gene encodes CDR1 LNHNV and CDR2 YYDKDF (reference sequence). The CDR3 is 16 residues long. This chain's CDR3 is CATSKGQGANTGELFF. The CDR3 coding sequence is TGTGCCACCAGCAAAGGACAGGGGGCGAACACCGGGGAGCTGTTTTTT.

Only a few counts were recorded for this clone. The V gene is TRBV2, the J gene TRBJ2-7; 11 nucleotides match TRBD2. The V and J ends lost 10 bases and 0 bases, in that order; junction bases with no gene match: 11. The CDR3 covers 16 residues. Germline loops: CDR1 SNHLY, CDR2 FYNNEI. The CDR3 DNA reads as TGTGCCACCCCGGTACTAGCGGGGGCCGGCTCCTACGAGCAGTACTTC. Its translation is CATPVLAGAGSYEQYF.

V and J are TRBV2 and TRBJ1-2; TRBD1 agrees at 7 bases. The CDR3 sequence is 13 residues long. The germline V gene has CDR1 SNHLY and CDR2 FYNNEI. The junction had 7 bases not matched to a gene; V was cut back by 4 bases and J by 8 bases. CDR3 amino acids: CASSGQGTDGYTF. The CDR3 DNA sequence: TGTGCCAGCAGTGGCCAAGGGACAGACGGCTACACCTTC.

In regard to this clone: This CDR3 is also generated by other DNA sequences in the sample. The chain combines TRBV6-5 with TRBJ1-1, with a tentative D call TRBD1 (5 bases). CDR3 length equals 15 residues. V was clipped by 0 bases and J by 0 bases, with 8 bases between them. Germline V gene data show CDR1 as MNHEY and CDR2 as SVGAGI. The chain's CDR3 is CASSYSRGVNTEAFF. Written as DNA, the CDR3 is TGTGCCAGCAGTTACTCCCGGGGGGTGAACACTGAAGCTTTCTTT.

In DNA form, the CDR3 reads TGTGCCAGCAGCGGGGCATATGAAGAGACCCAGTACTTC. Translation: CASSGAYEETQYF. The chain couples TRBV9 to TRBJ2-5; D is unclear. The CDR3 length is 13 residues. The germline CDR1 and CDR2 sequences are SGDLS and YYNGEE. V was cut by 3 bases and J by 3 bases, with 9 bases left in between.

The gene calls are TRBV6-6 and TRBJ2-3, with unresolved D. CDR3 length equals 11 residues. CDR1 and CDR2 (germline): MNHNY, SVGAGI (reference sequence). V lost 8 bases and J lost 4, with 7 bases in between. CDR3 bases: TGTGCCAGCCGGTTGGCAGATACGCAGTATTTT. It codes for CASRLADTQYF.